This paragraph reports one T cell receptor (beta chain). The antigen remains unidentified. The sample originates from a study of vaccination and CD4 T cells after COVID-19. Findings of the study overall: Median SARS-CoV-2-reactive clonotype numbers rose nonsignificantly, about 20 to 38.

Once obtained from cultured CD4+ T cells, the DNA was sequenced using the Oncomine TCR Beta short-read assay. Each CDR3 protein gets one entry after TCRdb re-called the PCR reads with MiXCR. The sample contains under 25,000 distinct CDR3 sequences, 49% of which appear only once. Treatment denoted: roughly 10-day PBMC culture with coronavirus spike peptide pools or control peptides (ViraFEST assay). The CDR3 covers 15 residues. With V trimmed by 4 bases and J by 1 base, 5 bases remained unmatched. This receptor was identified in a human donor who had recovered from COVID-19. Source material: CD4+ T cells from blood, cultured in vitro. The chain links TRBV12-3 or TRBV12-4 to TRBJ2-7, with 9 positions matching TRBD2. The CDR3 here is CASSYLAGVSYEQYF. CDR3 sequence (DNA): TGTGCCAGCAGTTATTTAGCGGGAGTATCCTACGAGCAGTACTTC.